The clone carrying this T cell receptor beta chain was detected only a few times. The data derive from a study of blood T cell repertoires in COVID-19. Study background: Acute-phase and convalescent COVID-19 samples originated in the United States, Italy and Spain. Sample material is recorded as cDNA or gDNA derived from T cells, B-cell-depleted T cells, or PBMCs.

The CDR3 runs 15 residues. Germline loops: CDR1 MNHNS, CDR2 SASEGT. V was pared by 2 bases and J by 3 bases, with 11 bases between. Repertoires were generated with immunoSEQ multiplex PCR, while TCRdb's copy carries only in-frame clones and drops some. The table includes 50,000 to 65,000 clones, 85% to 90% detected once. The receptor was isolated from a human donor in a cohort sampled during active COVID-19. The sample was peripheral blood. The chain couples TRBV6-1 to TRBJ2-1; perhaps TRBD2 as D (5 bases). CDR3 sequence (DNA): TGTGCCAGCAGTGAATTAAAGGGAGACTACAATGAGCAGTTCTTC. Translated: CASSELKGDYNEQFF.